This T cell receptor beta chain was captured by sequencing in a study of T-cell reconstitution after alpha-beta-depleted transplantation in children. Study observations and caveats: Newly produced T cells mostly accounted for T-cell counts and diversity one year post-transplant. Several hundred expanded graft clones reportedly gave rise to the alpha-beta T cells present about two months after transplant. Some patients' high day-60 TCRbeta diversity was attributed to recipient cells surviving conditioning.

This clonotype was picked up a small number of times. What it binds is not known. Germline lookup yields CDR1 ENHRY and CDR2 SYGVKD. V lost 0 bases, J lost 8 bases, and 14 bases stayed unmatched. CDR3 size: 17 residues. This sample's TCRbeta library carried unique molecular identifier barcodes. TCRdb reprocessed the PCR reads with MiXCR, giving one entry per CDR3 protein. The sample consists of around 270,000 distinct CDR3 sequences, around 10% of them appearing once. This sequence was found in a boy younger than two with acute myeloid leukemia, due to receive a stem cell transplant. Source: PBMCs, taken before TCRalphabeta/CD19-depleted stem cell transplant. V usage is TRBV10-3 and J usage is TRBJ2-7; 9 bases fit TRBD2. CDR3 in amino acids: CAISESMAGGVPTKQYF. CDR3 in DNA: TGTGCCATCAGTGAGTCGATGGCGGGGGGGGTCCCTACGAAGCAGTACTTC.